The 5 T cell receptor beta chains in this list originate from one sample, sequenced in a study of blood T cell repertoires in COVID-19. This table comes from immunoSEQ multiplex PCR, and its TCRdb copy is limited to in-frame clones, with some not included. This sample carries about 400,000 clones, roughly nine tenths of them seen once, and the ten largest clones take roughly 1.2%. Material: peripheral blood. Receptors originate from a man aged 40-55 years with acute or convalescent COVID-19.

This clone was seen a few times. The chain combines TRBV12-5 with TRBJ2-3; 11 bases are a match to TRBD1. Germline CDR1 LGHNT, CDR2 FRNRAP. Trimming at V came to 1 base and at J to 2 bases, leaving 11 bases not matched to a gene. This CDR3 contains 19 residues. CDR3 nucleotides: TGTGCTAGTGGTTTGGGCGGTCGACCCGGACAGGGGGCCACAGATACGCAGTATTTT. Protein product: CASGLGGRPGQGATDTQYF.

The CDR3 coding sequence is TGTGCCAGCAGCCCCTACCTTGGGGGAGGGGACACTGAAGCTTTCTTT. This codes for CASSPYLGGGDTEAFF. This chain joins TRBV5-4 and TRBJ1-1; a weak D match, TRBD1 (5 bases). V gave up 4 bases and J gave up 3 bases, with 19 bases separating them. CDR3 size: 16 residues. CDR1 and CDR2 from the germline V gene are SGHNT and YYREEE (reference sequence).

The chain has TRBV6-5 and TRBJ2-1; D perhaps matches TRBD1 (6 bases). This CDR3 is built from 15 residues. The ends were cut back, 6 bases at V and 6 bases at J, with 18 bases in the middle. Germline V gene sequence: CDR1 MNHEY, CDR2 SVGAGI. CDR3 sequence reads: CASSRASRGSNEQFF. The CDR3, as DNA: TGTGCCAGCAGCAGAGCGAGTAGGGGGAGCAATGAGCAGTTCTTC.

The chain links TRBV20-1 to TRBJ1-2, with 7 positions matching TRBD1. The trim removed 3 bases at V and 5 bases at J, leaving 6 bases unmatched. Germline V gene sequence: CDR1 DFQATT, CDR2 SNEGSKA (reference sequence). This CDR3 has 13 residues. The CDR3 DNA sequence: TGCAGTGCTAGTGGCACAGGGGTTTATGGCTACACCTTC. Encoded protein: CSASGTGVYGYTF.

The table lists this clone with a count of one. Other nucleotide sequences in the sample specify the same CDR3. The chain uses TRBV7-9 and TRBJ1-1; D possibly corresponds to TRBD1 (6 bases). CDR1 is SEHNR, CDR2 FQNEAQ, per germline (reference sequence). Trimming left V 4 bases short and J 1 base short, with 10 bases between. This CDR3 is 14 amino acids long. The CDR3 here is CASSSTTGNTEAFF. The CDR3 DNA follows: TGTGCCAGCAGCTCTACGACAGGGAACACTGAAGCTTTCTTT.